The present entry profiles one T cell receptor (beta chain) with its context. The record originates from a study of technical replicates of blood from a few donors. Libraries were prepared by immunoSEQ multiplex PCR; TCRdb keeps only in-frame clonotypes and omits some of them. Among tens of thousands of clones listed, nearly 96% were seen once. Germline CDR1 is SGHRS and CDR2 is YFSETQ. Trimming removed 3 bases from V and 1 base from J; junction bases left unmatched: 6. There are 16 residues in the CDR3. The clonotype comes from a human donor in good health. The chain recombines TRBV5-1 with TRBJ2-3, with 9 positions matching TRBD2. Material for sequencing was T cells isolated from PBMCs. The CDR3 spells CASSWGLASGTDTQYF. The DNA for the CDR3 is TGCGCCAGCAGCTGGGGACTAGCTAGTGGCACAGATACGCAGTATTTT.